The clone carrying this T cell receptor (beta chain) was observed many times. Its antigen is undetermined. Time point: patch test 2, 6 weeks after DPC sensitization. The treatment: therapeutic diphenylcyclopropenone sensitization with weekly scalp DPC. Single cDNA molecules in the library carried unique molecular identifiers attached during preparation. One entry per CDR3 protein, called by TCRdb with MiXCR from the RACE reads. The table records 85,000 to 95,000 distinct CDR3 sequences, 8% to 13% of them present only once. This sample stems from a study of human T cells and chemical hapten exposure. About the study: Read at 6 days, the patch tests placed 0.01% DPC on the upper back. Per-sample TCR yield variation was attributed mainly to small pooled library volume differences.

The germline V gene encodes CDR1 MNHEY and CDR2 SVGEGT. Trimming at V came to 8 bases and at J to 4 bases, leaving 5 bases not matched to a gene. This CDR3 spans 13 amino acids. Study-level results: The number of TCRs above 1 in 1000 frequency did not change after DPC sensitization.

This receptor was obtained from a middle-aged man with alopecia areata. Some clones in this sample may be carry-over from other donors' samples. The chain uses TRBV6-2 or TRBV6-3 and TRBJ1-2, with TRBD1 matching over 9 bases. Material: whole blood, obtained in connection with sensitization to the hapten diphenylcyclopropenone (DPC). The CDR3 sequence is CASGEQGAYGYTF. In DNA form, the CDR3 reads TGTGCCAGCGGAGAACAGGGGGCCTATGGCTACACCTTC.